This T cell receptor (beta chain) comes out of a study of post-analysis software for immune sequencing data. This CDR3 is 13 amino acids long. Germline CDR1 is MNHEY and CDR2 is SVGAGI. The V end lost 6 bases, the J end lost 2 bases, and 10 bases lay between the germline ends. A word on this clonotype: Its matching antigen is unknown.

Unique molecular identifiers featured in each of the TCR beta cDNA libraries. TCRdb analysed the PCR reads with MiXCR anew, one entry per CDR3 protein. The table shows 750,000 to 950,000 distinct CDR3 sequences, with 35% to 55% occurring only once. The study's findings and limits: Among about 5 TRBV segments more frequent in patients than controls were TRBV5-6, TRBV5-1 and TRBV20-1.

The chain carries TRBV6-5 and TRBJ2-5, with D perhaps matching TRBD1 (5 bases). The clonotype comes from a girl aged 10-17 years with multiple sclerosis. The material sequenced was blood. The CDR3 reads CASRRQNQETQYF. The CDR3 DNA follows: TGTGCCAGCAGAAGACAGAATCAAGAGACCCAGTACTTC.